The entry below gives a single T cell receptor (beta chain) sequence along with its context. As yet, its antigen is unknown. The sample comes from a study of early T cells in non-severe SARS-CoV-2 infection. Overall study: Bulk RNA from unsorted whole blood was sequenced; chains were unpaired.

Study conclusions and caveats: VDJdb-based matching was biased toward anti-spike CD8 responses and missed private and CD4 specificities.

The CDR3 runs to 16 residues. The germline V and J ends were trimmed by 1 base and 1 base, with 13 bases remaining between them. Germline V gives CDR1 SNHLY, CDR2 FYNNEI. Individual cDNA molecules were tagged with unique molecular identifiers. A single record per CDR3 protein comes from TCRdb applying MiXCR to the 5' RACE reads. The top ten clones hold about 1.5% of a sample with more than 65,000 distinct CDR3 sequences, approximately 13% of them seen once. The clonotype originates from an adult who was a healthcare worker with PCR-confirmed SARS-CoV-2 infection or an uninfected control (not recorded which). This rearrangement joins TRBV2 to TRBJ2-5; possibly TRBD2 for D (7 bases). Sample: whole blood. CDR3 DNA sequence: TGTGCCAGCAGTGAAGGGGCGGGGGCACTCCAAGAGACCCAGTACTTC. Translated: CASSEGAGALQETQYF.